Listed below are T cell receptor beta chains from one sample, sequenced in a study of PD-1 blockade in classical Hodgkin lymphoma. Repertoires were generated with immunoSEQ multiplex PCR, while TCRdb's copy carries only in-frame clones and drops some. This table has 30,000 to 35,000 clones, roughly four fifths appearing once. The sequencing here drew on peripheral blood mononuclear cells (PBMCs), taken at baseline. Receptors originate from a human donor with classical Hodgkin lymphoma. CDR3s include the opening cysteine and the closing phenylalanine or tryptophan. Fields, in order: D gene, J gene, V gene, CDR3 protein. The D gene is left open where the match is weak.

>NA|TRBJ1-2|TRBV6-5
CASRSSRGVFYGYTF
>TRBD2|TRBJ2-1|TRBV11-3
CASAQSGGLYNEQFF
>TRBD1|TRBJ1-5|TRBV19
CASSLYRGPQPQHF
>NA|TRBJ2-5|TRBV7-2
CASSPVPDATQYF
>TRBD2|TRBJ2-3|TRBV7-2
CASSRASGGATDTQYF
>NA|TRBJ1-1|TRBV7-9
CASSFPGDLAIEAFF
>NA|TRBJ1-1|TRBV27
CASSPQLNTEAFF
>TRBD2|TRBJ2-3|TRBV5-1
CASSLRSSGGAVDTQYF
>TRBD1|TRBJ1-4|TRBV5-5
CASSYHLRGREEKLFF
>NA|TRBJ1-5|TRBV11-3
CASTDKPRRPYQPQHF
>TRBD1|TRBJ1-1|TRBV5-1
CASSPIKITGGATEAFF
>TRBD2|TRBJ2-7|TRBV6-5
CASSYSGTTRSYEQYF
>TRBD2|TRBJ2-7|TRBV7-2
CASSLDYRGGAGYEQYF
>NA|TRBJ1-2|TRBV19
CASSSRARTNYGYTF
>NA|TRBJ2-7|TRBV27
CASSPGFSKHFEQYF
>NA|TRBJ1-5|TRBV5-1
CASSLVGGEQPQHF
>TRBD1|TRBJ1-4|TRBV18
CASSQGQANEKLFF
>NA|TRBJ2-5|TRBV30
CAWSGEAETQYF
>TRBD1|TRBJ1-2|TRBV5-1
CASSSPGQTYGYTF
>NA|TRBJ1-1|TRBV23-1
CASSQGGNTEAFF
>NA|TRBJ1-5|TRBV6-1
CASSEFPRGEQPQHF
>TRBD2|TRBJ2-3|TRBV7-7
CASSSGLAGGTDTQYF
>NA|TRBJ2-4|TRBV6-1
CASSEAGRDGGNIQYF
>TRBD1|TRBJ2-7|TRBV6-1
CAIQTGTAFYEQYF
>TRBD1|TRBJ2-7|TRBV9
CASSPWDSSSYEQYF
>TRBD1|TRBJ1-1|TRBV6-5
CASLKGQLFSEAFF
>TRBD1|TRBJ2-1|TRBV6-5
CASSDPGTVYNEQFF
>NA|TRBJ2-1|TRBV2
CASSPREEQFF
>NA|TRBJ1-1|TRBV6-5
CASSKHQNTEAFF
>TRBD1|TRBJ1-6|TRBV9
CASSVGLLRTGGDSPLHF
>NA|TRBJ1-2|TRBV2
CASSVAYGYTF
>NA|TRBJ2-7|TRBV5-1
CASSLGSISYEQYF
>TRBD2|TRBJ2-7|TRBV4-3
CASSQDRASGGVYEQYF
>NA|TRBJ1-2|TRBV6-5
CASSYSIQGGYGYTF
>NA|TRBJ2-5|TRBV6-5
CATRGSGETQYF
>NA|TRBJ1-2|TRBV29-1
CSVAVISYGYTF
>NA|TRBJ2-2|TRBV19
CASLTPGSYTGELFF
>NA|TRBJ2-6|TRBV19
CASSIPRTGANVLTF
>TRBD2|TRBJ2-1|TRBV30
CAWSVAGGRYNEQFF
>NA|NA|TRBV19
CASSMGPDSSYEQYF
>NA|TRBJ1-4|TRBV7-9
CASSDTGTREEKLFF
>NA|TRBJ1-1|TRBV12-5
CASGFVPNTEAFF
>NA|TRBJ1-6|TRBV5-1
CASARTYNSPLHF
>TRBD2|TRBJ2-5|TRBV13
CASSFLTSEETQYF